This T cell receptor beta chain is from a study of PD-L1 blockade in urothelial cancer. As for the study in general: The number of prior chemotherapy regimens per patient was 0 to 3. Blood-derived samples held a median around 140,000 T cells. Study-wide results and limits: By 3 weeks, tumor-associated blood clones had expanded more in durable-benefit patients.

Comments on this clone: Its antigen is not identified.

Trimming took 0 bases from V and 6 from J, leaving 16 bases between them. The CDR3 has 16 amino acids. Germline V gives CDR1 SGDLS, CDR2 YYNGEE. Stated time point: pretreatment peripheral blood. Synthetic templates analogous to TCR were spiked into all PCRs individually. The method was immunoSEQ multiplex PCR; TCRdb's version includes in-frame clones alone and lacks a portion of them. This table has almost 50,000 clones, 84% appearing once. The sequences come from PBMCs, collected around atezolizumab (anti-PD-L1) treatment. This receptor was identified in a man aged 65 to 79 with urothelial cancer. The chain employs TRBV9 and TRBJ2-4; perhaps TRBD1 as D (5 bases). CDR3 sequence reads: CASSVGWSLQGNIQYF. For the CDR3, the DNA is TGTGCCAGCAGCGTAGGGTGGAGCCTTCAGGGAAACATTCAGTACTTC.